A selection of T cell receptor beta chains follows, all from one sample in a study of blood T cells in healthy people across ages. One entry per CDR3 protein results from TCRdb running MiXCR on the 5' RACE reads. This sample has over a million distinct CDR3 sequences, with 40% to 50% found just once. The specimen sequenced was blood. The source of these receptors is a woman aged 55-69 years in good health. Each CDR3 is given with its conserved first and last residue. The order of the fields is D gene, V gene, clone size, J gene, CDR3 protein, CDR3 DNA. The D gene is left open where the match is weak. Clone size is not always given. Where it is, it says once, few, many or a class for expanded clones.

-	TRBV10-3	-	TRBJ1-1	CAMRDSHGPMNTEVFF	TGTGCCATGAGAGACAGTCATGGACCAATGAACACTGAAGTTTTCTTT
TRBD2	TRBV5-1	-	TRBJ2-7	CASSLDIGRVVSYEQYF	TGCGCCAGCAGCTTGGATATCGGGAGGGTCGTTTCCTACGAGCAGTACTTC
TRBD1	TRBV4-1	-	TRBJ2-5	CVSSQTDRGIQETQYF	TGCGTCAGCAGCCAAACGGACAGGGGGATCCAAGAGACCCAGTACTTC
TRBD1	TRBV6-1	few	TRBJ1-2	CASSEAQGARGYTF	TGTGCCAGCAGTGAAGCCCAGGGGGCGAGAGGCTACACCTTC
-	TRBV10-3	-	TRBJ1-5	CAISETGNQPQHF	TGTGCCATCAGCGAGACAGGTAATCAGCCCCAGCATTTT
TRBD2	TRBV12-5	few	TRBJ2-3	CASGLLAGGGTQYF	TGTGCTAGTGGTTTGTTAGCGGGGGGCGGTACGCAGTATTTT
-	TRBV25-1	-	TRBJ2-7	CASRGSGTGYEQYF	TGTGCCAGCAGGGGGTCTGGGACGGGGTACGAGCAGTACTTC
-	TRBV29-1	-	TRBJ1-2	CSVSGDEGGYTF	TGCAGCGTTTCTGGCGATGAGGGTGGCTACACCTTC
-	TRBV7-2	-	TRBJ2-1	CTSSPFRNHNEQFF	TGTACCAGCAGCCCATTCCGTAACCACAATGAGCAGTTCTTC
TRBD2	TRBV7-3	-	TRBJ2-2	CASSSVAGGTGELFF	TGTGCCAGCAGCTCGGTAGCGGGAGGCACCGGGGAGCTGTTTTTT
-	TRBV20-1	few	TRBJ1-1	CSARDYRGTEAFF	TGCAGTGCTAGAGATTACCGGGGGACTGAAGCTTTCTTT
TRBD2	TRBV24-1	few	TRBJ2-1	CATSDLGASGGKNYNEQFF	TGTGCCACCAGTGATTTGGGGGCTAGCGGCGGGAAGAACTACAATGAGCAGTTCTTC
-	TRBV28	-	TRBJ2-5	CASSSQQTQETQYF	TGTGCCAGCAGCTCCCAACAGACCCAAGAGACCCAGTACTTC
-	TRBV7-2	-	TRBJ2-1	CASSLRPELNEQFF	TGTGCCAGCAGCCTTCGTCCCGAACTCAATGAGCAGTTCTTC
-	TRBV30	-	TRBJ2-5	CAWSLGAGWEQYF	TGTGCCTGGAGTTTAGGTGCAGGGTGGGAGCAGTACTTC
TRBD2	TRBV19	-	TRBJ2-5	CTSSNGGSMNEQYF	TGTACCAGTAGTAACGGGGGGAGTATGAATGAGCAGTACTTC
-	TRBV3-1	-	TRBJ2-7	CASSQGGTYCEQYF	TGTGCCAGCAGCCAAGGGGGGACTTACTGCGAGCAGTACTTC
TRBD2	TRBV24-1	-	TRBJ2-5	CATSERGRETQFF	TGTGCCACCAGTGAACGCGGGAGAGAGACCCAGTTCTTT
TRBD2	TRBV15	-	TRBJ2-2	CAISTSGSTGELFF	TGTGCCATCAGTACTAGCGGGAGTACCGGGGAGCTGTTTTTT
TRBD2	TRBV20-1	-	TRBJ2-5	CSASGALAGQETQYF	TGCAGTGCTTCTGGGGCACTAGCGGGACAAGAGACCCAGTACTTC
TRBD1	TRBV27	-	TRBJ2-3	CASYGDRGTDTQYF	TGTGCCAGCTACGGGGACAGAGGCACAGATACGCAGTATTTT
-	TRBV7-2	few	TRBJ2-2	CASSLTSTGELFF	TGTGCCAGCAGCTTAACTAGCACCGGGGAGCTGTTTTTT
-	TRBV6-4	-	TRBJ2-3	CASSGNGDTDTQYF	TGTGCCAGCAGTGGGAACGGAGACACAGATACGCAGTATTTT
TRBD1	TRBV27	-	TRBJ1-3	CASSLTGWRGNSGNTIYF	TGTGCCAGCAGTTTGACAGGGTGGCGGGGGAACTCTGGAAACACCATATATTTT
-	TRBV6-1	-	TRBJ2-7	CASSEAVRYEQYF	TGTGCCAGCAGTGAAGCTGTCCGCTACGAGCAGTACTTC
-	TRBV6-2/TRBV6-3	-	TRBJ2-7	CASSDARTHEQYF	TGTGCCAGCAGTGACGCCAGGACCCACGAGCAGTACTTC
TRBD1	TRBV10-3	few	TRBJ2-1	CAITTQDRGRNEQFF	TGTGCCATCACCACCCAGGACAGGGGTAGGAATGAGCAGTTCTTC
-	TRBV10-3	few	TRBJ1-4	CDAGTATNEKLFF	TGTGACGCCGGGACGGCAACTAATGAAAAACTGTTTTTT
TRBD2	TRBV13	-	TRBJ2-1	CASTRTSGRDPEQFF	TGTGCCAGCACTCGGACTAGCGGGAGGGACCCCGAGCAGTTCTTC
-	TRBV13	-	TRBJ2-3	CASRRQTFTDTQYF	TGTGCCAGCAGACGTCAGACGTTCACAGATACGCAGTATTTT
TRBD2	TRBV28	-	TRBJ2-1	CASIAGGSYNEQFF	TGTGCCAGCATTGCGGGAGGATCCTACAATGAGCAGTTCTTC
-	TRBV7-8	-	TRBJ2-3	CASSSTRTQRDTQYF	TGTGCCAGCAGCTCGACACGGACGCAGAGAGATACGCAGTATTTT
-	TRBV6-1	few	TRBJ2-1	CASRSDDSSTYNEQFF	TGTGCCAGCAGATCGGATGACTCCAGCACCTACAATGAGCAGTTCTTC
TRBD2	TRBV29-1	-	TRBJ2-1	CSVEKGTSRIFNEQFF	TGCAGCGTTGAGAAGGGGACTAGTAGAATTTTCAATGAGCAGTTCTTC
-	TRBV12-3/TRBV12-4	few	TRBJ2-7	CASSLWRGTYEQYF	TGTGCCAGCAGTTTGTGGAGGGGGACCTACGAGCAGTACTTC
-	TRBV5-1	-	TRBJ1-4	CASSLAPANEKLFF	TGCGCCAGCAGCTTGGCCCCGGCTAATGAAAAACTGTTTTTT
TRBD2	TRBV5-1	few	TRBJ2-7	CASSYPQVAGEFYEQYF	TGCGCCAGCAGCTACCCACAGGTAGCGGGAGAGTTCTACGAGCAGTACTTC
TRBD2	TRBV7-9	-	TRBJ2-1	CASSLRTGLAGDEQFF	TGTGCCAGCAGCTTAAGAACCGGACTAGCGGGAGATGAGCAGTTCTTC
-	TRBV5-1	once	TRBJ2-6	CASSLDGPGTSSYVLTF	TGCGCCAGCAGCTTGGATGGCCCCGGGACATCCTCCTACGTCCTGACTTTC
-	TRBV7-9	few	TRBJ2-3	CASRFGDTDTQYF	TGTGCCAGCAGATTTGGAGACACAGATACGCAGTATTTT
TRBD2	TRBV4-1	few	TRBJ2-4	CASSQHREENIQYF	TGCGCCAGCAGCCAGCACCGGGAGGAAAACATTCAGTACTTC
-	TRBV5-4	once	TRBJ2-5	CASSTWPRGETQYF	TGTGCCAGCAGCACCTGGCCAAGAGGAGAGACCCAGTACTTC
-	TRBV5-5	-	TRBJ2-3	CASSVGFAPDTQYF	TGTGCCAGCAGCGTGGGATTCGCCCCAGATACGCAGTATTTT
TRBD2	TRBV20-1	few	TRBJ2-7	CSASGGAHEQYF	TGCAGTGCTAGCGGGGGGGCCCACGAGCAGTACTTC
-	TRBV29-1	few	TRBJ2-3	CSVEERRRADTQYF	TGCAGCGTTGAAGAACGGCGTAGGGCAGATACGCAGTATTTT
TRBD2	TRBV5-1	-	TRBJ2-7	CASSLETGLAGVIYEQYF	TGCGCCAGCAGCTTGGAAACGGGGTTAGCGGGAGTAATCTACGAGCAGTACTTC
-	TRBV29-1	-	TRBJ2-7	CSVDRLTELGEQYF	TGCAGCGTTGACCGACTCACCGAGCTTGGGGAGCAGTACTTC